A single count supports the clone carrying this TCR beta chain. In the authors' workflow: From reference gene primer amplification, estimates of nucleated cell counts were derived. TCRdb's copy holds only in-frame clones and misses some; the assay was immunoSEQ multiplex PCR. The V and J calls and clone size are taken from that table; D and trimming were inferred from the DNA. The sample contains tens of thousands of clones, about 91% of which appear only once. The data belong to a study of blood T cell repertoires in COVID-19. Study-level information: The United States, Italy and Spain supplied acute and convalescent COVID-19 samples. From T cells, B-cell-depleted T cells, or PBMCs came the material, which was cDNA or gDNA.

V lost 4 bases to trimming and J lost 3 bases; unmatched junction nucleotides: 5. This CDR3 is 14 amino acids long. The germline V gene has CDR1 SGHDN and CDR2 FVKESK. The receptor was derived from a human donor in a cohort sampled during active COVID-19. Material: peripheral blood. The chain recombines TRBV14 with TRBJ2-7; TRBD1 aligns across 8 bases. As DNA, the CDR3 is TGTGCCAGCAGCCCATGGGACAGGCTCTACGAGCAGTACTTC. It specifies CASSPWDRLYEQYF.